This T cell receptor (beta chain) was recovered during a study of T cell responses to AZD1222 COVID-19 vaccine (dated by TCRdb to the early 2020s). The study in broad terms: TCR sequencing covered approximately 230 trial participants: 207 given two doses of AZD1222 and 26 given two doses of MenACWY control vaccine. Trial participants were enrolled by age into 18-55, 56-69 and 70-plus year subgroups, with approximately 160, 26 and 62 TCR-sequenced participants respectively.

The label giving this sample's time point can be read as: about 28 days (+/-7) after the second vaccine dose. AZD1222 recipients given second doses at about 4 weeks or at about 12 weeks were pooled, since spike-specific TCR depth and breadth were not found to differ between the two schedules. Vaccinee samples were obtained from the UK trials COV001 and COV002, which included a single-blind randomized controlled phase 2/3 trial of AZD1222 (ChAdOx1 nCoV-19) in healthy adults. For TCRbeta chain sequencing, PBMC samples from trial participants were taken at day 0 and at day 28 after the second dose. In regard to this clone: Its target antigen remains unknown. No base quality values were provided; no much bigger clone lies one nucleotide off.

Study-level results and caveats: Only five to seven AZD1222 recipients were SARS-CoV-2 seropositive at baseline, limiting conclusions about previously exposed vaccinees. Most participants were white British and females outnumbered males, and the authors suggested that clonal diversity may have been underestimated. After two AZD1222 doses, spike-specific TCR breadth and depth were significantly higher than at day 0 and than in MenACWY recipients. Vaccine-associated CD4 TCRs spanned the whole spike protein, with dominant responses in regions 160-218 and 743-854. Because no samples from the day 14 peak response were available, repertoires could be characterized only after the peak T cell response. Epitopes outside the regions mutated in the B.1.351 and B.1.1.7 variants were reportedly recognized by nearly half of the unique spike-specific TCRs. In the small 56-69-year group, the increase in depth fell short of significance, most likely because of low power.

From cysteine to phenylalanine, the CDR3 is 16 amino acids long. Only the CDR3 portion is preserved as DNA: 48 bases, with reading frame beginning at the first base. The germline V gene supplies CDR1 MGHDK and CDR2 SYGVNS. V lost 0 bases and J lost 6 bases; the stretch between them is 15 bases long. The CDR3 regions of human TCRbeta chains were subjected to immunosequencing. The paper's processing steps were these. Repertoire TCRs were matched against a reference library of SARS-CoV-2-specific TCRs generated with the MIRA antigen-specificity platform. Breadth meant the fraction of unique TCRs that were SARS-CoV-2-associated, whereas depth meant the fraction of total T cells that were SARS-CoV-2-associated. Each spike-specific TCR was assigned to its reactive spike region and to a CD4 or CD8 class using the MIRA data. Log10-transformed breadth and depth values were compared by one-way ANOVA with Sidak's multiple comparisons tests. TCRdb mirrors the immuneACCESS table, restricted to in-frame sequences. Some clones are absent from its copies; in checked studies, under half trace to an unresolved V gene, and the reason for the others is unknown. That table is the source of V, J and clone size, and D and trimming were worked out from the DNA. The sample contains 65,000 to 100,000 clones, about 90% of them found a single time. The ten top clones hold 6.9% of the sample.

The specimen comprised peripheral blood, sampled 28 days after the second AZD1222 dose. This sequence uses TRBV25-1 and TRBJ1-5; the D gene is unclear. The receptor was derived from an adult who received the AZD1222 COVID-19 vaccine. The CDR3 protein is CASSEYHGRLSQPQHF. The DNA reads TGTGCCAGCAGTGAATACCACGGACGACTTAGTCAGCCCCAGCATTTT.